This TCR beta chain was identified in a study of Ad26.COV2.S vaccination and SARS-CoV-2 variants. The wider study: Donor allocation was to the COV1001 Ad26.COV2.S trial arm. Once, or twice with 56 days between doses, Ad26.COV2.S was given intramuscularly.

Study outcomes and limitations: It is possible that the TCR breadth and depth analyses underestimated the total T cell responses.

Measured with immunoSEQ multiplex PCR; TCRdb has only the in-frame clones, and not every one. Of over 400,000 clones in the sample, 89% were seen once. Treatment specified: about 20 received Ad26.COV2.S at low or high dose, single or two shots; about 5 received placebo; per-sample allocation not given. The samples date from day 63 after the first vaccine or placebo injection. Boston supplied an adult donor aged 18-55 years. On this clone: Antigen: not known.

V lost 2 bases to trimming and J lost 5 bases, with 8 bases between them. The CDR3 is 12 residues long. Germline CDR1 and CDR2: SQVTM and ANQGSEA. Sample: peripheral blood, taken in a trial of Ad26.COV2.S vaccine versus placebo. The chain has TRBV29-1 and TRBJ2-3; D gene unclear. The clonotype was recovered from a person between 18 and 59 years old who received the Ad26.COV2.S COVID-19 vaccine or a placebo. This CDR3 reads CSVERAQDTQYF. DNA for the CDR3: TGCAGCGTTGAAAGGGCGCAAGATACGCAGTATTTT.